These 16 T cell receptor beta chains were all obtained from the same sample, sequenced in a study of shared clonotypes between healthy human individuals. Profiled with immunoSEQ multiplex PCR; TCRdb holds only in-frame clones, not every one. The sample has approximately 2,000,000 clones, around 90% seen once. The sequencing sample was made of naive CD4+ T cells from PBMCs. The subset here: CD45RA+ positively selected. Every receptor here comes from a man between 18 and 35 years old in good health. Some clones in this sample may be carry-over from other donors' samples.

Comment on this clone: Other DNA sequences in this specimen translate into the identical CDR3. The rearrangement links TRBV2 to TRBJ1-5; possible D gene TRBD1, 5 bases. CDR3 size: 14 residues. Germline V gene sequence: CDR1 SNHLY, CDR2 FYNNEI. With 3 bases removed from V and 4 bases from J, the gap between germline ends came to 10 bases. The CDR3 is CASSEGGGNQPQHF. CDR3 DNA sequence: TGTGCCAGCAGTGAGGGCGGGGGAAATCAGCCCCAGCATTTT.

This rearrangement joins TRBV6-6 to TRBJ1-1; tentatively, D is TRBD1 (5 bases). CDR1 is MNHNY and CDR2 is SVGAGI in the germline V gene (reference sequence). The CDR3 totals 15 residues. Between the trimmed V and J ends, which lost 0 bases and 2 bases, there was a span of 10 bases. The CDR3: CASSYSFGANTEAFF. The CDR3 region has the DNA TGTGCCAGCAGTTACTCCTTCGGGGCCAACACTGAAGCTTTCTTT.

Written as DNA, the CDR3 is TGCAGCGTTGAGAGACCGATCCAAGAGACCCAGTACTTC. It is translated as CSVERPIQETQYF. This chain joins TRBV29-1 and TRBJ2-5, with D hard to call. The CDR3 is made up of 13 amino acids. V lost 3 bases, J lost 1 base, and 9 bases lay in between. Germline-derived CDR1 and CDR2 are SQVTM and ANQGSEA. Together with reference TRBV29-1 and TRBJ2-5, the CDR3 gives the full variable domain: SAVISQKPSRDICQRGTSLTIQCQVDSQVTMMFWYRQQPGQSLTLIATANQGSEATYESGFVIDKFPISRPNLTFSTLTVSNMSPEDSSIYLCSVERPIQETQYFGPGTRLLVL.

The CDR3 reads CASSVAWQGGGYTF. The CDR3 coding sequence is TGTGCCAGCAGCGTAGCTTGGCAGGGGGGAGGCTACACCTTC. The chain employs TRBV9 and TRBJ1-2; the match to TRBD1 covers 7 bases. This CDR3 has 14 amino acids. The germline gives CDR1 SGDLS, CDR2 YYNGEE. V trimming: 0 bases; J trimming: 8 bases; junction bases outside the gene matches: 7.

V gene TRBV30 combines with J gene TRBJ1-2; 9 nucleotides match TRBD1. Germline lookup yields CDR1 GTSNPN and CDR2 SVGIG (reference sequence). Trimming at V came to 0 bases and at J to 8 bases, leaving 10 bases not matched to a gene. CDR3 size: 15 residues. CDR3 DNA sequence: TGTGCCTGGAGTGTAGCCTGGGACAGGGACGGAGGCTACACCTTC. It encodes CAWSVAWDRDGGYTF.

DNA for the CDR3: TGTGCCAGCAGCTTGACCCTAGCGGAAGGCTCCTACGAGCAGTACTTC. It codes for CASSLTLAEGSYEQYF. V gene TRBV11-1 combines with J gene TRBJ2-7, with 7 bases aligning to TRBD2. The V and J ends lost 3 bases and 0 bases, in that order; junction bases with no gene match: 8. There are 16 residues in the CDR3. In germline, CDR1 is SGHAT, CDR2 FQDESV (reference sequence).

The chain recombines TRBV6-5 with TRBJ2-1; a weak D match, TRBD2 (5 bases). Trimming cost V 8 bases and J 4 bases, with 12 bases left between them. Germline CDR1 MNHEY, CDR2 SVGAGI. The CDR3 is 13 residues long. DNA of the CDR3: TGTGCCAGCGGCTGGGAGCAATACAATGAGCAGTTCTTC. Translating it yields CASGWEQYNEQFF.

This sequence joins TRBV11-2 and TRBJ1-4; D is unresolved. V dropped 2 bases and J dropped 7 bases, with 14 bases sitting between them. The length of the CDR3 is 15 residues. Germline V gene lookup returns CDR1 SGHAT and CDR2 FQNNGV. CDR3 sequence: CASSLIRVQGEKLFF. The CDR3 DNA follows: TGTGCCAGCAGCTTAATAAGGGTGCAAGGTGAAAAACTGTTTTTT.

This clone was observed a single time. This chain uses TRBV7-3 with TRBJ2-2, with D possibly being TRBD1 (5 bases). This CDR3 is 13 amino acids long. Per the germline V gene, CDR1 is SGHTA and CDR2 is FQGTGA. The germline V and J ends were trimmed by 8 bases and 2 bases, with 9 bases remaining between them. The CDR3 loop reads CASGAVNTGELFF. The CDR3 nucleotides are TGTGCCAGCGGGGCCGTAAACACCGGGGAGCTGTTTTTT.

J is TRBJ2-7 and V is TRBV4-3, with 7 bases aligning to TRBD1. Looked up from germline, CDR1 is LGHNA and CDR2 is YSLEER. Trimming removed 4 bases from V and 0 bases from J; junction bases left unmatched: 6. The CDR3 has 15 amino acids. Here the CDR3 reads CASSRGQRSSYEQYF. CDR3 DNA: TGCGCCAGCAGCCGGGGACAGCGGAGCTCCTACGAGCAGTACTTC.

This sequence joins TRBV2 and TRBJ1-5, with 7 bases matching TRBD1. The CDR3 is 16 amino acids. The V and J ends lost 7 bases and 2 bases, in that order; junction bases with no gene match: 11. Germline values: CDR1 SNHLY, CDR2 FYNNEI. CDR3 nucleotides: TGTGCCAGCACCGGAAACGTTGGGACAGGCAATCAGCCCCAGCATTTT. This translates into CASTGNVGTGNQPQHF.

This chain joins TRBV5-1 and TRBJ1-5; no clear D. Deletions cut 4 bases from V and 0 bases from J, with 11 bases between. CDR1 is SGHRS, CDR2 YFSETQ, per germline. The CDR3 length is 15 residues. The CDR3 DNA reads TGCGCCAGCAGCCCTCTCCCAAGTAGCAATCAGCCCCAGCATTTT. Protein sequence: CASSPLPSSNQPQHF.

The CDR3 spells CASSPLGRSYEQYF. CDR3 DNA: TGTGCCAGCAGCCCCCTAGGCCGCTCCTACGAGCAGTACTTC. V usage is TRBV6-5 and J usage is TRBJ2-7, with D unresolved. The germline gives CDR1 MNHEY, CDR2 SVGAGI. Trimming took off 6 bases at V and 0 bases at J, with 12 bases between the two ends. The CDR3 contains 14 residues.

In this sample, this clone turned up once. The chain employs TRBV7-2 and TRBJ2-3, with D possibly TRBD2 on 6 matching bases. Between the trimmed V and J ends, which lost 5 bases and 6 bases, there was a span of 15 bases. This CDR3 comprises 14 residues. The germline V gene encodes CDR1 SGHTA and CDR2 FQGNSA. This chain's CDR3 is CASSPRLEGDTQYF. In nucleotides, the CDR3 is TGTGCCAGCAGCCCTCGCCTGGAGGGGGATACGCAGTATTTT.

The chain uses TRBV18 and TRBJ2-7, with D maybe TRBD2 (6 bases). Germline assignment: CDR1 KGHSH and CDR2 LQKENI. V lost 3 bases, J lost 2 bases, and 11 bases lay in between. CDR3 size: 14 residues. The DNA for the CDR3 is TGTGCCAGCTCACCGGGACTGATCGCCTACGAGCAGTACTTC. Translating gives CASSPGLIAYEQYF.

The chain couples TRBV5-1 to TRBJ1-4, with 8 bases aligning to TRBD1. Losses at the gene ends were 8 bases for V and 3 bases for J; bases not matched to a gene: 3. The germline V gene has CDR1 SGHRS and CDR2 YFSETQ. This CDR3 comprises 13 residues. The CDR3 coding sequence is TGCGCCAGTGGACAGGGCCCTAATGAAAAACTGTTTTTT. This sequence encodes CASGQGPNEKLFF.